These T cell receptor beta chains were read from a single sample in a study of blood T cell repertoires in COVID-19. Assay used: immunoSEQ multiplex PCR; TCRdb lists only in-frame clones, some missing. The sample lists a few hundred thousand clones; about 83% were seen once. The sequenced sample was peripheral blood. These receptor sequences come from a man in his sixties who had recovered from COVID-19. CDR3s include the opening cysteine and the closing phenylalanine or tryptophan. Fields, in order: clone size, D gene, J gene, V gene, CDR3 protein, CDR3 DNA. A D gene is named only where the DNA matches it firmly. For some rows the clone size is stated as once, few or many, or as a class when expanded; others skip it.

size: .; D: TRBD1; J: TRBJ1-5; V: TRBV7-2; CDR3: CASSLTGSGNQPQHF; DNA: TGTGCCAGCAGCTTGACAGGGTCGGGCAATCAGCCCCAGCATTTT
size: .; D: .; J: TRBJ2-7; V: TRBV19; CDR3: CASSIRGAAVYEQYF; DNA: TGTGCCAGTAGTATCCGGGGGGCCGCCGTGTACGAGCAGTACTTC
size: .; D: TRBD1; J: TRBJ1-2; V: TRBV5-1; CDR3: CASSLAHPGQGSGYTF; DNA: TGCGCCAGCAGCTTGGCCCATCCGGGACAGGGTTCTGGCTACACCTTC
size: .; D: .; J: TRBJ2-7; V: TRBV10-3; CDR3: CAISESGGPFYEQYF; DNA: TGTGCCATCAGTGAGTCAGGCGGCCCCTTTTACGAGCAGTACTTC
size: .; D: .; J: TRBJ2-1; V: TRBV28; CDR3: CASSLGGITTREQFF; DNA: TGTGCCAGCAGCCTCGGAGGAATAACTACCCGTGAGCAGTTCTTC
size: few; D: TRBD2; J: TRBJ2-5; V: TRBV9; CDR3: CASSAFTSGGAETQYF; DNA: TGTGCCAGCAGCGCGTTTACTAGCGGGGGGGCAGAGACCCAGTACTTC
size: few; D: .; J: TRBJ2-1; V: TRBV24-1; CDR3: CATSDSGIHNEQFF; DNA: TGTGCCACCAGTGATTCGGGGATACACAATGAGCAGTTCTTC
size: .; D: TRBD1; J: TRBJ2-1; V: TRBV5-8; CDR3: CASSLDGRGTVEQFF; DNA: TGTGCCAGCAGCTTGGATGGCAGGGGGACGGTTGAGCAGTTCTTC
size: .; D: TRBD1; J: TRBJ1-2; V: TRBV6-2/TRBV6-3; CDR3: CASSYATGGHYGYTF; DNA: TGTGCCAGCAGTTACGCGACAGGGGGCCACTATGGCTACACCTTC
size: few; D: TRBD1; J: TRBJ2-3; V: TRBV7-2; CDR3: CASSPDRDTDTQYF; DNA: TGTGCCAGCAGCCCCGACAGGGACACAGATACGCAGTATTTT
size: many; D: .; J: TRBJ2-2; V: TRBV6-6; CDR3: CASKEASNTGELFF; DNA: TGTGCCAGCAAAGAAGCGAGTAACACCGGGGAGCTGTTTTTT
size: .; D: .; J: TRBJ2-2; V: TRBV9; CDR3: CASSGAQRLAGELFF; DNA: TGTGCCAGCAGCGGGGCCCAGCGACTAGCCGGGGAGCTGTTTTTT
size: few; D: .; J: TRBJ1-6; V: TRBV30; CDR3: CASKEGHLLHF; DNA: TGTGCCTCGAAGGAGGGGCACTTACTCCACTTT
size: .; D: TRBD1; J: TRBJ1-1; V: TRBV9; CDR3: CASSGDRDRSEAFF; DNA: TGTGCCAGCAGCGGGGATCGGGACAGATCTGAAGCTTTCTTT
size: .; D: TRBD1; J: TRBJ1-2; V: TRBV14; CDR3: CASSSQTGSVNYGYTF; DNA: TGTGCCAGCAGCTCCCAGACAGGGAGTGTGAACTATGGCTACACCTTC
size: .; D: .; J: TRBJ2-7; V: TRBV28; CDR3: CASSLQGSYEQYF; DNA: TGTGCCAGCAGTTTACAGGGGTCCTACGAGCAGTACTTC
size: .; D: TRBD2; J: TRBJ2-1; V: TRBV5-1; CDR3: CASSLEGGGEQFF; DNA: TGCGCCAGCAGCTTGGAAGGCGGGGGGGAGCAGTTCTTC
size: .; D: TRBD1; J: TRBJ1-6; V: TRBV2; CDR3: CASSERRAGGSPLHF; DNA: TGTGCCAGCAGTGAGAGGAGGGCAGGGGGTTCACCCCTCCACTTT
size: .; D: .; J: TRBJ1-4; V: TRBV18; CDR3: CASSPLTREKLFF; DNA: TGTGCCAGCTCACCATTGACTAGAGAAAAACTGTTTTTT